Sequencing of this TCR beta chain was carried out in a study of blood T cell repertoires in COVID-19 (dated by TCRdb to about 2020). About the study as a whole: The collaborator samples originated in the United States, Italy and Spain and spanned the acute and convalescent phases of COVID-19. Nearly every sample came with metadata listing a de-identified subject ID, COVID-19 status, age in years and sex. The samples were drawn from two sources: the first 160 participants of the ongoing ImmuneRACE study, and 1,254 subjects contributed by 6 global collaborators. A freely available public database, intended as a resource for researchers studying the immune response to SARS-CoV-2, is where the repertoires were released. The dataset comprised deeply sampled blood TCRbeta repertoires from subjects exposed to, actively infected with, or recovered from COVID-19. The prospective study material was composed of cDNA or gDNA derived from T cells, B-cell-depleted T cells, or PBMCs. Where available, HLA class I and class II types were taken from metadata supplied by the sample provider and were not determined by assay-based typing. Broad study findings and their caveats: How much clinical and demographic metadata was included differed by source and by participant, and the metadata was provided uncurated.

Collaborating institutions collected whole blood in K2EDTA tubes following their own protocols. For TCRbeta analysis, collaborators shipped samples in one of three forms: frozen whole blood, isolated PBMCs, or DNA extracted from either of those sample types. TCRbeta CDR3 regions were amplified from genomic DNA using the immunoSEQ Assay, a bias-controlled multiplex PCR. Per the original workflow: Within the assay, amplification of reference gene primers was used to estimate how many nucleated cells each sample contained. To quantify the absolute abundance of each unique TCRbeta CDR3 rearrangement, sequence reads were collapsed and filtered. For each sample, productive Simpson clonality was calculated as the square root of Simpson's diversity index across productive rearrangements. TCRdb's version of the immuneACCESS table is confined to in-frame rearrangements and falls short of the full clone set. An unresolved V gene accounts for under half of the shortfall where checked; the remainder is of unknown origin. The V and J calls and clone size are taken from that table; D and trimming were inferred from the DNA. Across this sample there are 75,000 to 90,000 clones, with about nine tenths seen only once. The ten largest clonotypes hold 4.5% to 5.5% of the sample.

To note about this clone: Which antigen it targets is not known. Nothing much larger sits one base from this clone, and base qualities are not available.

V lost 2 bases and J lost 8 bases; the stretch between them is 10 bases long. CDR1 GTSNPN and CDR2 SVGIG are derived from the germline V gene (reference sequence). Spanning cysteine to phenylalanine, the CDR3 consists of 12 amino acids. The sequence is cut down to CDR3 DNA, 36 bases in frame from base 1. The receptor's source is a man aged 50 or older with active or convalescent COVID-19. The sequenced sample was peripheral blood. The chain employs TRBV30 and TRBJ1-3, with the identity of the D gene unclear. The CDR3 protein: CAWSNLADTIYF. In nucleotides, the sequence is TGTGCCTGGAGTAACCTGGCGGACACCATATATTTT.